This record concerns one T cell receptor beta chain sequence. Antigen specificity is unknown. These data belong to a study of shared clonotypes between healthy human individuals. The study's findings and limits: Naive subsets, compared against memory subsets, generally had larger estimated richness values.

Germline CDR1 KGHSH, CDR2 LQKENI. The V and J ends lost 0 bases and 8 bases respectively, with 9 bases between them. The CDR3 is 13 residues long. Deep-level running was used for the assay. The table came from immunoSEQ multiplex PCR; TCRdb's copy has only in-frame clones and leaves some out. Here the sample spans millions of clones, just under 95% being singletons. Only CD45RO-negative cells positively selected for CCR7 counted as naive CD8 cells, so terminally differentiated effector memory CD45RA+ cells were excluded. Healthy and HIV-negative, the adult donors had no recent acute infections or vaccinations.

The V call is TRBV18, the J call TRBJ2-3, with D tentatively TRBD2 (6 bases). Sequencing input: naive CD8+ T cells sorted from blood. The source is a young man in good health. The CDR3 nucleotides are TGTGCCAGCTCACCACCCGGGAGTGCTACGCAGTATTTT. As protein: CASSPPGSATQYF.